This T cell receptor (beta chain) derives from a study of OX40 agonist ivuxolimab in advanced cancers. Concerning the study at large: The costimulatory receptor OX40 (CD134) was targeted by ivuxolimab, a fully human IgG2 agonistic monoclonal antibody. Intravenous ivuxolimab was administered to patients every 2 weeks at six dose levels: 0.01, 0.1, 0.3, 1.5, 3 and 10 mg/kg. Of the roughly 54 patients in dose escalation, around 19 had hepatocellular carcinoma, around 15 had melanoma, 9 had renal cell carcinoma and 9 had head and neck cancer. In the dose-escalation cohort, around four fifths of patients were male, and the mean age was about 55 years, with a range of about 23 to 90. Patients were allowed to have had prior anti-PD-1, anti-PD-L1 or anti-CTLA-4 therapy, and less than 45% of the dose-escalation patients had previously received checkpoint inhibitors. Partial responses occurred in three dose-escalation patients, of whom one had hepatocellular carcinoma and two had cutaneous melanoma. Peripheral TCRbeta sequencing aimed to test whether ivuxolimab altered TCR sequence diversity and caused clonal T-cell expansion. The monotherapy dose-escalation portion (N = 52 patients) of the phase I ivuxolimab trial is reported in the paper.

To sequence the TCRbeta CDR3 region, genomic DNA was isolated from the sorted cells. TCRbeta CDR3 regions were sequenced using the immunoSEQ Assay. TCRdb obtained this table from immuneACCESS and retained in-frame rearrangements with V and J assigned. These tables miss some clones; where compared with another copy, unresolved V genes account for less than half of the shortfall, and the remainder is unexplained. The sample records 55,000 to 70,000 clones, 75% to 90% of which are singletons. Clones ranked in the top ten supply 2.5% to 3.5% of the sample. Here is what the overall study found, with its caveats: Low levels of normalized T-cell clonal expansion were also seen in some nonresponding patients. After ivuxolimab, more expanded clones were found on average in CD8+ T cells than in CD4+ T cells. Which antigens the clonally expanded peripheral T cells were specific for was not determined. In partial responders in the 0.1-3.0 mg/kg groups, normalized peripheral clonal expansion was found to be among the lowest, especially among CD8+ T cells. At doses from 0.1 to 3.0 mg/kg, clonal expansion was seen in both CD4+ and CD8+ blood T cells between baseline and week 6.

Remarks on this clone: Which antigen it targets is not known. Base qualities are not recorded, but no much larger clone differs from it by a single base.

Patients with autoimmune disease history or receiving systemic immunosuppression were excluded from the trial. Peripheral blood for TCR sequencing was collected from all dose cohorts at baseline, on cycle 4 day 1, and on cycle 7 day 1. The samples were drawn from a first-in-human, open-label, multicenter phase I dose-escalation trial of ivuxolimab. Adults with locally advanced or metastatic head and neck squamous cell, hepatocellular, melanoma or renal cell carcinoma were enrolled in the trial. Before TCR sequencing, CD4+ and CD8+ T cells were separately sorted from peripheral blood. According to the germline V gene (reference sequence), CDR1 reads LNHDA and CDR2 reads SQIVND. Clipping removes 1 base from V and 3 bases from J, with 8 as the unmatched junction base count. The CDR3 runs 17 residues from the cysteine to the phenylalanine. Of all the DNA, just the CDR3 is kept, 51 bases in frame from base 1.

Specimen: CD4+ or CD8+ T cells sorted from blood, collected in a trial of the OX40 agonist ivuxolimab. The receptor's source is an adult with an advanced solid tumor such as melanoma, head and neck, liver or kidney cancer. The chain employs TRBV19 and TRBJ1-5; a stretch of 8 junction bases matches TRBD1. CDR3 loop: CASSIGAGGPNNQPQHF. The sequenced DNA is TGTGCCAGTAGTATAGGGGCAGGGGGCCCCAACAATCAGCCCCAGCATTTT.